What follows are 29 T cell receptor beta chains derived from one specimen sequenced in a study of T cell changes during pregnancy in multiple sclerosis. Here immunoSEQ multiplex PCR was the method, and the copy in TCRdb shows in-frame clones only, minus some. This sample has roughly 38,000 clones, with about 92% found just once. Here the sequenced sample was CD8+ T cells from peripheral blood mononuclear cells, taken before pregnancy. Source of these receptors: a female donor with multiple sclerosis, enrolled in a pregnancy study.

The chain combines TRBV2 with TRBJ2-1; 11 nucleotides align to TRBD2. V dropped 2 bases and J dropped 8; count of bases not matched to a gene: 8. Germline V CDR1 and CDR2: SNHLY, FYNNEI. CDR3 size: 16 residues. For the CDR3, the DNA is TGTGCCAGCAGTGAACTAGCGGGGGGCCAGTGGGATGAGCAGTTCTTC. It codes for CASSELAGGQWDEQFF.

The genes are TRBV18 and TRBJ1-2; no clear D gene. The V gene's germline CDR1 is KGHSH and CDR2 LQKENI. V shed 0 bases and J shed 4 bases, with 15 bases lying between them. CDR3 length: 16 residues. The CDR3 region is CASSPPSGGGVYGYTF. The CDR3 DNA is TGTGCCAGCTCACCACCGTCGGGAGGAGGAGTCTATGGCTACACCTTC.

The chain is built from TRBV27 and TRBJ2-2, with 12 bases identical to TRBD2. J lost 8 bases, V lost 3 bases, and 4 bases had no gene match. Germline V gives CDR1 MNHEY, CDR2 SMNVEV (reference sequence). The CDR3 runs to 15 residues. CDR3 amino acids: CASSLLAGGRGELFF. The CDR3 DNA sequence: TGTGCCAGCAGTTTGCTAGCGGGAGGGCGGGGGGAGCTGTTTTTT.

V gene TRBV6-4 combines with J gene TRBJ2-3; D may be TRBD1 (5 bases). This CDR3 has 13 amino acids. Germline CDR1 and CDR2: MRHNA and SNTAGT. The V and J ends lost 8 bases and 3 bases respectively, with 12 bases between them. The CDR3 coding sequence is TGTGCCAGCGCAGGGAAGGAAACAGATACGCAGTATTTT. Translating gives CASAGKETDTQYF.

Only one count was recorded for this clone. DNA of the CDR3: TGTGCCAGCCCCACCGGGGTTGGGACTTACGAGCAGTACTTC. This codes for CASPTGVGTYEQYF. This chain joins TRBV27 and TRBJ2-7, with D possibly being TRBD2 (6 bases). The length of the CDR3 is 14 residues. Per germline, CDR1 MNHEY and CDR2 SMNVEV (reference sequence). Trimming removed 8 bases from V and 4 bases from J, with 18 bases in between.

This clone was seen only a few times. The rearrangement joins TRBV19 to TRBJ1-1; 7 bases match TRBD1. Germline V gene sequence: CDR1 LNHDA, CDR2 SQIVND (reference sequence). This CDR3 is 15 amino acids long. Trimming took 2 bases from V and 1 from J; bases not matched to a gene: 4. The CDR3 DNA sequence: TGTGCCAGTAGTATACCGGGACAGAAGAACACTGAAGCTTTCTTT. Its protein is CASSIPGQKNTEAFF. The complete variable domain, with remaining parts taken from reference TRBV19 and TRBJ1-1, reads DGGITQSPKYLFRKEGQNVTLSCEQNLNHDAMYWYRQDPGQGLRLIYYSQIVNDFQKGDIAEGYSVSREKKESFPLTVTSAQKNPTAFYLCASSIPGQKNTEAFFGQGTRLTVV.

This chain joins TRBV4-2 and TRBJ2-1, with 11 nucleotides matching TRBD2. The germline CDR1 and CDR2 sequences are LGHNA and YNFKEQ. V trimming: 0 bases; J trimming: 7 bases; junction bases outside the gene matches: 8. The length of the CDR3 is 17 residues. The chain's CDR3 is CASSQEGTSGRHNEQFF. CDR3 DNA sequence: TGTGCCAGCAGCCAAGAAGGAACTAGCGGGAGACATAATGAGCAGTTCTTC.

V is TRBV7-9 and J is TRBJ2-1; a possible D gene is TRBD2 (5 bases). The CDR3 runs to 12 residues. The V gene's germline CDR1 is SEHNR and CDR2 FQNEAQ (reference sequence). With 5 bases removed from V and 10 bases from J, the gap between germline ends came to 12 bases. CDR3: CASSLDPGEQFF. The CDR3 DNA follows: TGTGCCAGCAGCCTAGACCCGGGGGAGCAGTTCTTC.

The chain links TRBV2 to TRBJ1-2; unclear D gene. This CDR3 contains 10 residues. V lost 8 bases and J 5 bases, leaving 6 bases between the germline ends. Germline CDR1 is SNHLY and CDR2 is FYNNEI. The CDR3 coding sequence is TGTGCCAGCGGCGGATATGGCTACACCTTC. Translating it yields CASGGYGYTF.

This clone was observed once. The V and J genes are TRBV5-5 and TRBJ1-1; 7 bases agree with TRBD1. J was trimmed by 5 bases and V by 4 bases; bases with no gene match: 11. CDR3 length: 15 amino acids. Germline V gene lookup returns CDR1 SGHKS and CDR2 YYEKEE (reference sequence). In nucleotides, the CDR3 is TGTGCCAGCAGCCCGGTGGGACAGCAAGGGACTGAAGCTTTCTTT. Translated, it gives CASSPVGQQGTEAFF.

The chain carries TRBV7-2 and TRBJ1-5; the D gene is possibly TRBD1 (5 bases). CDR1 and CDR2 from the germline V gene are SGHTA and FQGNSA. CDR3 length: 15 amino acids. V gave up 4 bases and J gave up 6 bases, with 16 bases separating them. DNA of the CDR3: TGTGCCAGCAGCTCAGACAGCCTCGTAGGTCAGCCCCAGCATTTT. Its protein is CASSSDSLVGQPQHF.

The rearrangement links TRBV12-1 to TRBJ2-7; the listed D gene, TRBD2, was not tested against the DNA. TRBV12-1 is assigned pseudogene status. This CDR3 has 16 residues. The CDR3 DNA sequence: TGTGCCAGCAGCCACAACCGACTAGCGACCTCCTACGAGCAGTACTTC. This sequence encodes CASSHNRLATSYEQYF.

This chain uses TRBV2 with TRBJ2-7; D unclear. The germline CDR1 and CDR2 sequences are SNHLY and FYNNEI. V lost 3 bases and J 2 bases, leaving 11 bases between the germline ends. CDR3 length equals 14 residues. In DNA form, the CDR3 reads TGTGCCAGCAGTGAGGAGATTTCCCCCTACGAGCAGTACTTC. It yields the protein CASSEEISPYEQYF.

The chain has TRBV7-8 and TRBJ2-5; weak D call: TRBD1 (6 bases). Trimming shortened V by 2 bases and J by 5 bases, and 15 bases separated the two germline ends. CDR1 is SGHVS and CDR2 is FQNEAQ in the germline V gene. This CDR3 contains 15 residues. The CDR3 nucleotides are TGTGCCAGCAGCTTACACAGGGAGAGAGATGAGACCCAGTACTTC. Residues: CASSLHRERDETQYF.

The rearrangement links TRBV7-6 to TRBJ2-3; TRBD1 matches 8 bases. Losses at the gene ends were 1 base for V and 4 bases for J; bases not matched to a gene: 4. Germline V gene data show CDR1 as SGHVS and CDR2 as FNYEAQ. The CDR3 is made up of 15 amino acids. In nucleotides, the CDR3 is TGTGCCAGCAGCTTAGGGGCAGGGGGCGCAGATACGCAGTATTTT. This encodes CASSLGAGGADTQYF.

This clone came up once. V and J are TRBV27 and TRBJ2-7, with a tentative D call TRBD1 (6 bases). Germline V gene lookup returns CDR1 MNHEY and CDR2 SMNVEV (reference sequence). The CDR3 contains 14 residues. V lost 0 bases and J lost 2, with 8 bases in between. Here the CDR3 DNA reads TGTGCCAGCAGTTTATCGGCAGGGGCCTACGAGCAGTACTTC. Its translation: CASSLSAGAYEQYF.

J is TRBJ2-3 and V is TRBV11-2; 12 positions agree with TRBD2. This CDR3 region has 17 residues. Germline CDR1 reads SGHAT; CDR2 reads FQNNGV. Losses at the gene ends were 3 bases for V and 3 bases for J; bases not matched to a gene: 7. CDR3 sequence reads: CASSFTGTSGFTDTQYF. CDR3 coding DNA: TGTGCCAGCAGCTTCACCGGGACTAGCGGGTTTACAGATACGCAGTATTTT.

The gene calls are TRBV27 and TRBJ2-3; TRBD2 might be the D (5 bases). The CDR3 is made up of 14 amino acids. The germline gives CDR1 MNHEY, CDR2 SMNVEV (reference sequence). Trimming left V 0 bases short and J 1 base short, with 5 bases between. As DNA, the CDR3 is TGTGCCAGCAGTTTATCGAGGGGCACAGATACGCAGTATTTT. Translating gives CASSLSRGTDTQYF.

The rearrangement joins TRBV27 to TRBJ2-7, with TRBD1 matching 9 bases. Germline V lookup: CDR1 MNHEY, CDR2 SMNVEV (reference sequence). The junction had 10 bases not matched to a gene; V was cut back by 3 bases and J by 7 bases. The CDR3 runs 15 residues. CDR3 amino acids: CASSFTRDRVTEQYF. In DNA form, the CDR3 reads TGTGCCAGCAGTTTTACCCGGGACAGGGTAACAGAGCAGTACTTC.

The genes are TRBV18 and TRBJ1-1, with 7 bases matching TRBD1. CDR1 is KGHSH, CDR2 LQKENI, per germline. After removal of 5 bases from V and 6 bases from J, the junction contained 3 bases not matched to a gene. The CDR3 length is 12 residues. The CDR3 loop is CASSADRSEAFF. CDR3 sequence (DNA): TGTGCCAGCTCAGCGGACAGGTCTGAAGCTTTCTTT.

In its sample, this clone was seen once. The chain combines TRBV5-4 with TRBJ2-7; 9 bases align to TRBD2. Germline CDR1 is SGHNT and CDR2 is YYREEE (reference sequence). The CDR3 runs 14 residues. V gave up 2 bases and J gave up 6 bases; unmatched junction bases: 6. Here the CDR3 DNA reads TGTGCCAGCAGCTTAGGCGGGAGGGCCGGCGAGCAGTACTTC. This codes for CASSLGGRAGEQYF.

The chain has TRBV6-4 and TRBJ2-3; 7 bases fit TRBD2. With V trimmed by 4 bases and J by 6 bases, 4 bases remained unmatched. The CDR3 has 13 amino acids. Germline assignment: CDR1 MRHNA and CDR2 SNTAGT. The CDR3 sequence is CASSVAGEDTQYF. The CDR3 nucleotides are TGTGCCAGCAGTGTTGCGGGAGAGGATACGCAGTATTTT.

V and J are TRBV19 and TRBJ2-3; TRBD1 matches 8 bases. Germline CDR1 and CDR2: LNHDA and SQIVND (reference sequence). Trimming at V came to 7 bases and at J to 1 base, leaving 1 base not matched to a gene. The CDR3 length is 13 residues. CDR3 DNA: TGTGCCAGTACGACAGGGGGCACAGATACGCAGTATTTT. Residues: CASTTGGTDTQYF.

This clone was seen only a few times. The gene calls are TRBV4-2 and TRBJ2-2, with 11 bases that match TRBD2. This CDR3 is 15 amino acids long. The J segment lost 8 bases and the V segment lost 1 base, leaving 3 bases of the junction unmatched. Germline V CDR1 and CDR2: LGHNA, YNFKEQ. This chain's CDR3 is CASSQAASGRGELFF. The DNA of the CDR3 is TGTGCCAGCAGCCAAGCAGCTAGCGGGAGGGGGGAGCTGTTTTTT.

V is TRBV7-6 and J is TRBJ2-5, with a possible D match to TRBD2 (6 bases). The V and J ends lost 4 bases and 5 bases respectively, with 17 bases between them. The germline V gene has CDR1 SGHVS and CDR2 FNYEAQ. This CDR3 spans 15 amino acids. Here the CDR3 reads CASSSSGPQAETQYF. CDR3 DNA sequence: TGTGCCAGCAGCTCGAGCGGGCCGCAGGCCGAGACCCAGTACTTC.

The chain carries TRBV19 and TRBJ1-1; weak D call: TRBD1 (6 bases). V shed 4 bases and J shed 7 bases, with 10 bases lying between them. Germline V CDR1 and CDR2: LNHDA, SQIVND (reference sequence). This CDR3 comprises 12 residues. The chain's CDR3 is CASSTGAIEAFF. The DNA of the CDR3 is TGTGCCAGTAGTACAGGGGCTATTGAAGCTTTCTTT. The full variable domain, completed using reference TRBV19 and TRBJ1-1, is DGGITQSPKYLFRKEGQNVTLSCEQNLNHDAMYWYRQDPGQGLRLIYYSQIVNDFQKGDIAEGYSVSREKKESFPLTVTSAQKNPTAFYLCASSTGAIEAFFGQGTRLTVV.

The V gene is TRBV30, the J gene TRBJ1-2; TRBD1 is a possible D gene (6 bases). CDR1 is GTSNPN, CDR2 SVGIG, per germline (reference sequence). CDR3 size: 10 residues. Trimming stripped 7 bases from V and 4 bases from J, with 7 bases between. CDR3 region: CAFRGYGYTF. CDR3 bases: TGTGCCTTCAGGGGCTATGGCTACACCTTC. Full variable domain (missing parts from reference TRBV30 and TRBJ1-2): SQTIHQWPATLVQPVGSPLSLECTVEGTSNPNLYWYRQAAGRGLQLLFYSVGIGQISSEVPQNLSASRPQDRQFILSSKKLLLSDSGFYLCAFRGYGYTFGSGTRLTVV.

This rearrangement joins TRBV19 to TRBJ2-2, with TRBD2 matching over 7 bases. The CDR3 totals 20 residues. Per germline, CDR1 LNHDA and CDR2 SQIVND (reference sequence). The J segment lost 5 bases and the V segment lost 0 bases, leaving 18 bases of the junction unmatched. The CDR3 coding sequence is TGTGCCAGTAGTATAGATGGGGTGGCGACTAGGACGGGGGGTACCGGGGAGCTGTTTTTT. This sequence encodes CASSIDGVATRTGGTGELFF. Complete variable domain (other parts from reference TRBV19 and TRBJ2-2): DGGITQSPKYLFRKEGQNVTLSCEQNLNHDAMYWYRQDPGQGLRLIYYSQIVNDFQKGDIAEGYSVSREKKESFPLTVTSAQKNPTAFYLCASSIDGVATRTGGTGELFFGEGSRLTVL.

This clone has more than one count but fewer than ten. CDR3 amino acids: CASSLSASGFNEKLFF. The DNA of the CDR3 is TGTGCCAGCAGCTTGTCGGCTTCAGGATTTAATGAAAAACTGTTTTTT. The chain has TRBV27 and TRBJ1-4; D is ambiguous. V dropped 6 bases and J dropped 4 bases, with 18 bases sitting between them. CDR1 and CDR2 from the germline V gene are MNHEY and SMNVEV (reference sequence). The CDR3 sequence is 16 residues long.